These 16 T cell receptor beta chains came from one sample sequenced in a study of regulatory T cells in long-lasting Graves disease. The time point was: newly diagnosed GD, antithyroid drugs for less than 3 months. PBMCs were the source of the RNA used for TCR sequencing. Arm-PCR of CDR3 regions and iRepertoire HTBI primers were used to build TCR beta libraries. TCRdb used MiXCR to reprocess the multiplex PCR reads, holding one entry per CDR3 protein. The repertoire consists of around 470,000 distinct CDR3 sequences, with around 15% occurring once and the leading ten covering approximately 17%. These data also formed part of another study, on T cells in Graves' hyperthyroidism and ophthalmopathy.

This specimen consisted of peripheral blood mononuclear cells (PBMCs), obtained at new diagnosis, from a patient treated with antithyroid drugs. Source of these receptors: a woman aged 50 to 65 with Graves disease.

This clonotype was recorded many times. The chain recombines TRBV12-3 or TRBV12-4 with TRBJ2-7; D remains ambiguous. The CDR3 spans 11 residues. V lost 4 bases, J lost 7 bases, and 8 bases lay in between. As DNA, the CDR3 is TGTGCCAGCAGTTCTTTGGGGGAGCAGTACTTC. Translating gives CASSSLGEQYF.

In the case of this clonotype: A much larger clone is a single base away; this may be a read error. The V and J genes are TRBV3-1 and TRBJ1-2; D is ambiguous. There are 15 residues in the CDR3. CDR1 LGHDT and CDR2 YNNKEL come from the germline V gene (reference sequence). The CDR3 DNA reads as TGTGCCAGCAGCCAAGATCTTGACCGTAACTATGGCCACACCTTC. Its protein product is CASSQDLDRNYGHTF.

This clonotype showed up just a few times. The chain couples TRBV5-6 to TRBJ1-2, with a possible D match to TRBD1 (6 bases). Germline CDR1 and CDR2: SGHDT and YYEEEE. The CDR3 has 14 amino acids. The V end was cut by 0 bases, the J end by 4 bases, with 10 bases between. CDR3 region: CASSLGGRVYGYTF. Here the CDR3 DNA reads TGTGCCAGCAGCTTGGGGGGGCGCGTCTATGGCTACACCTTC.

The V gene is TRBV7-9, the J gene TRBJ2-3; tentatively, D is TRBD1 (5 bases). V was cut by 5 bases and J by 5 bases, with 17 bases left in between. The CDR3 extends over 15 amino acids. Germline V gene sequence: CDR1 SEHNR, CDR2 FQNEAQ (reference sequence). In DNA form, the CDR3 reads TGTGCCAGCAGCACCCAAATCAGGGATATAGATACGCAGTATTTT. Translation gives CASSTQIRDIDTQYF.

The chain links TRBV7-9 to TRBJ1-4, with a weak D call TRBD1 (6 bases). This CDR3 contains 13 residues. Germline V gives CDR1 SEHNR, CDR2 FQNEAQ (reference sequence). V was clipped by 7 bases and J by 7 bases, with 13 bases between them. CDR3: CASKGGGGEKLFF. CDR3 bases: TGTGCCAGCAAAGGGGGAGGCGGTGAAAAACTGTTTTTT.

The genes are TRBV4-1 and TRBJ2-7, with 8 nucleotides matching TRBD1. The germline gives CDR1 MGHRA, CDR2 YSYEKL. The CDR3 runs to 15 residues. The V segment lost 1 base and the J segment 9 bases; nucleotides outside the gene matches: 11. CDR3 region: CASSQGTGRIEGQYF. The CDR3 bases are TGCGCCAGCAGCCAAGGGACAGGGAGGATCGAGGGGCAGTACTTC.

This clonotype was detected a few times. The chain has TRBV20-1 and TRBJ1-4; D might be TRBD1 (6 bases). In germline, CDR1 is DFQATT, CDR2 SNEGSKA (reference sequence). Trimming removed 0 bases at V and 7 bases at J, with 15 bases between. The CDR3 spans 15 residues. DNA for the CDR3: TGCAGTGCTAGAGATCCGTTACAGGGAGTTGAAAAACTGTTTTTT. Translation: CSARDPLQGVEKLFF.

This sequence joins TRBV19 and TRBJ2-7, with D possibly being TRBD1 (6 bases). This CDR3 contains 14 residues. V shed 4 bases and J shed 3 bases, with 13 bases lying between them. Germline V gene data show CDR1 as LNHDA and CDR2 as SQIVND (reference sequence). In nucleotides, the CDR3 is TGTGCCAGTAGTAGCCAGGGGTCAAACTACGAGCAGTACTTC. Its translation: CASSSQGSNYEQYF. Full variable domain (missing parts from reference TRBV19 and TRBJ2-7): DGGITQSPKYLFRKEGQNVTLSCEQNLNHDAMYWYRQDPGQGLRLIYYSQIVNDFQKGDIAEGYSVSREKKESFPLTVTSAQKNPTAFYLCASSSQGSNYEQYFGPGTRLTVT.

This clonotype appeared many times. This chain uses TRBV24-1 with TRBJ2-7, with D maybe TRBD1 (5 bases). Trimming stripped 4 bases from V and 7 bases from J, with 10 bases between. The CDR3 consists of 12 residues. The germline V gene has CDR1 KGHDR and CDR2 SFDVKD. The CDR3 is CATSDPGLEQYF. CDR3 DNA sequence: TGTGCCACCAGTGACCCAGGGTTGGAGCAGTACTTC.

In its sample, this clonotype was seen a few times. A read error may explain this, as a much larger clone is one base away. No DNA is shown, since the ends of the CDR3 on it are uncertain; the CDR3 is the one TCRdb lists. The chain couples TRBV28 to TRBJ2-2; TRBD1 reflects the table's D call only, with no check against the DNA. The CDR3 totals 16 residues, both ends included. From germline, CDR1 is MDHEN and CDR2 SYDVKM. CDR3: CASGSGQGFYTGELFF.

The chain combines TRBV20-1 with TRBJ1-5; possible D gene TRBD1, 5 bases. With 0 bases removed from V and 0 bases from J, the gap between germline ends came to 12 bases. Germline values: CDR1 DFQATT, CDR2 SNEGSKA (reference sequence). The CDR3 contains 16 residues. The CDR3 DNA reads TGCAGTGCTAGAGATTGGGGGGAGGGTAGCAATCAGCCCCAGCATTTT. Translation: CSARDWGEGSNQPQHF.

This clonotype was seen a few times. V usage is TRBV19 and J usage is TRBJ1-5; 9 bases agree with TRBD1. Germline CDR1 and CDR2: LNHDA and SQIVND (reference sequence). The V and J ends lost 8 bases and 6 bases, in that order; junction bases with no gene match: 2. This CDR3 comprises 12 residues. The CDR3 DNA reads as TGTGCCAGTCAACAGGGGGCTCAGCCCCAGCATTTT. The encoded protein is CASQQGAQPQHF.

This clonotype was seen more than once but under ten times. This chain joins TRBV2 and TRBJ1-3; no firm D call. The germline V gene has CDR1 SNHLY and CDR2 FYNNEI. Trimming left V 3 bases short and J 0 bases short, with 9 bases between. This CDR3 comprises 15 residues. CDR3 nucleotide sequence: TGTGCCAGCAGTGAGATAAAGGGCTCTGGAAACACCATATATTTT. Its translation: CASSEIKGSGNTIYF.

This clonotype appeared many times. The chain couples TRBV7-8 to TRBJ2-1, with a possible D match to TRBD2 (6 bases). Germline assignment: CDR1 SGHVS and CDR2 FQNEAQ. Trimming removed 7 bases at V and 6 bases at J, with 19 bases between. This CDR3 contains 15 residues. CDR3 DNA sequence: TGTGCCAGCACCCCCCGGGAGCTCAGGCTCAATGAGCAGTTCTTC. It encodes CASTPRELRLNEQFF. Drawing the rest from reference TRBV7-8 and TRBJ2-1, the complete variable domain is GAGVSQSPRYKVAKRGQDVALRCDPISGHVSLFWYQQALGQGPEFLTYFQNEAQLDKSGLPSDRFFAERPEGSVSTLKIQRTQQEDSAVYLCASTPRELRLNEQFFGPGTRLTVL.

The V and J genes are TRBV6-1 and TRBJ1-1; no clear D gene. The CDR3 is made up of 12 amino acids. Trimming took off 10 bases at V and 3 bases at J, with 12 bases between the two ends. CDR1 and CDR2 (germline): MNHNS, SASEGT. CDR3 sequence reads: CAIGHSDTEAFF. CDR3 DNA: TGTGCCATCGGTCATAGTGACACTGAAGCTTTCTTT.

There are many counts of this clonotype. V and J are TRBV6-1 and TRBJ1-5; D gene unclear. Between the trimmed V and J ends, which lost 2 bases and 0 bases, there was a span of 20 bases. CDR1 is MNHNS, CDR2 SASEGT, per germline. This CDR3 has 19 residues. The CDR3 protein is CASSENPTGLSDSNQPQHF. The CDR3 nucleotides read TGTGCCAGCAGTGAAAACCCTACGGGCCTGAGTGATAGCAATCAGCCCCAGCATTTT.